The sequence of this T cell receptor beta chain was determined in a study of cytomegalovirus exposure and HLA in healthy donors. Background on the study: In a later analysis, it was reported that the roughly 120 validation repertoires had been produced on the same platform as the 550 to 850 repertoires belonging to the first cohort. Study-wide points: Confirmation in vitro established that a few CMV-associated chains were specific for CMV antigens. Generally TCR sequences proved uncommon, though certain public TCRs appeared in numerous donors. It was 160 or so TCR beta chains that were listed as cytomegalovirus-associated.

There are a few counts of this clone. Its antigen is currently unknown. The assay was immunoSEQ multiplex PCR, and TCRdb's table has in-frame clones only and misses some. This table has about 160,000 clones, roughly 80% appearing once. V lost 3 bases, J lost 5 bases, and 12 bases lay in between. From germline, CDR1 is SGHVS and CDR2 FNYEAQ. The CDR3 totals 14 residues. This sequence originates from a man aged 30-40 years in good health and CMV-seropositive. The chain carries TRBV7-6 and TRBJ2-3; tentative D call: TRBD1 (6 bases). Sequenced input: PBMCs. The CDR3 DNA is TGTGCCAGCAGCTTGGCAGGGGCGGAAGATACGCAGTATTTT. It encodes CASSLAGAEDTQYF.